The 22 T cell receptor beta chains below all came from one sample that was sequenced in a study of CD8+ T cells in alopecia areata. Isolated RNA was reverse transcribed into cDNA used as the sequencing template. Clones were read by immunoSEQ multiplex PCR, and TCRdb kept only the in-frame ones, dropping some. The table has approximately 150,000 clones, 87% seen once. The source material was CD8+ T cells sorted from blood, sampled at week 0. The receptors were sampled from a human donor with alopecia areata.

The chain carries TRBV5-1 and TRBJ2-7, with D possibly matching TRBD1 (6 bases). V shed 4 bases and J shed 5 bases, with 10 bases lying between them. Germline loops: CDR1 SGHRS, CDR2 YFSETQ. CDR3 length: 12 amino acids. In DNA, the CDR3 is TGCGCCAGCAGCACGGCAGGGGACGAGCAGTACTTC. Its translation: CASSTAGDEQYF.

The chain carries TRBV4-1 and TRBJ2-7; D is ambiguous. V was clipped by 1 base and J by 6 bases, with 13 bases between them. Germline CDR1 and CDR2: MGHRA and YSYEKL. This CDR3 comprises 14 residues. DNA of the CDR3: TGCGCCAGCAGCCAAGCAGGTACGCGAGGCGAGCAGTACTTC. Protein sequence: CASSQAGTRGEQYF.

The CDR3 DNA reads TGTGCCAGCAGCGTAGCCCCGGGACAGGGAGGGGATACGCAGTATTTT. This translates into CASSVAPGQGGDTQYF. This chain links TRBV9 with TRBJ2-3; 9 nucleotides line up with TRBD1. This CDR3 has 16 residues. The trim removed 0 bases at V and 6 bases at J, leaving 8 bases unmatched. Per germline, CDR1 SGDLS and CDR2 YYNGEE.

The V gene is TRBV11-2, the J gene TRBJ2-1, with D perhaps matching TRBD2 (5 bases). Deletions cut 1 base from V and 3 bases from J, with 7 bases between. The CDR3 is 14 amino acids. Germline values: CDR1 SGHAT, CDR2 FQNNGV. As DNA, the CDR3 is TGTGCCAGCAGCTTAGGCGGAGGCTACAATGAGCAGTTCTTC. Protein: CASSLGGGYNEQFF.

The chain couples TRBV27 to TRBJ2-7, with 10 bases aligning to TRBD1. The germline CDR1 and CDR2 sequences are MNHEY and SMNVEV (reference sequence). This CDR3 spans 13 amino acids. Losses at the gene ends were 5 bases for V and 4 bases for J; bases not matched to a gene: 2. CDR3 in amino acids: CASSRTGGYEQYF. DNA of the CDR3: TGTGCCAGCAGTCGGACAGGGGGGTACGAGCAGTACTTC.

This rearrangement joins TRBV27 to TRBJ2-1; TRBD2 agrees at 7 bases. V was clipped by 5 bases and J by 3 bases; unmatched bases: 7. There are 15 residues in the CDR3. CDR1 is MNHEY, CDR2 SMNVEV, per germline (reference sequence). The chain's CDR3 is CASSPLADVYNEQFF. The CDR3 bases are TGTGCCAGCAGTCCGCTAGCGGACGTCTACAATGAGCAGTTCTTC.

A note on this clone: This may stem from a read error, because a much larger clone lies one nucleotide away. The chain uses TRBV7-9 and TRBJ2-7, with 7 bases aligning to TRBD1. The CDR3 sequence is 13 residues long. Germline assignment: CDR1 SEHNR and CDR2 FQNEAQ (reference sequence). V lost 5 bases and J lost 1; bases outside the gene matches: 2. CDR3 amino acids: CASSQTGSYEQYF. CDR3 nucleotide sequence: TGTGCCAGCAGCCAGACAGGGTCCTACGAGCAGTACTTC.

This rearrangement joins TRBV6-5 to TRBJ2-7, with a possible D match to TRBD2 (6 bases). The CDR3 loop spans 13 amino acids. Germline V CDR1 and CDR2: MNHEY, SVGAGI. V dropped 5 bases and J dropped 2 bases, with 10 bases sitting between them. The CDR3 DNA follows: TGTGCCAGCAGTGTTAGCGGACCCTACGAGCAGTACTTC. This sequence encodes CASSVSGPYEQYF.

The rearrangement links TRBV7-2 to TRBJ2-1, with TRBD2 matching over 11 bases. The CDR3 is 15 amino acids. The V segment lost 2 bases and the J segment 8 bases; nucleotides outside the gene matches: 5. Germline CDR1 is SGHTA and CDR2 is FQGNSA. CDR3 in amino acids: CASSLLAGGHDEQFF. The DNA of the CDR3 is TGTGCCAGCAGCTTATTAGCGGGGGGGCATGATGAGCAGTTCTTC.

This clone was counted a single time. The chain has TRBV27 and TRBJ2-1; D not certain. The ends were cut back, 4 bases at V and 0 bases at J, with 16 bases in the middle. Germline V gene data show CDR1 as MNHEY and CDR2 as SMNVEV (reference sequence). The CDR3 is 17 amino acids. The CDR3 nucleotides are TGTGCCAGCAGTTCTCTACCCGTGGGGTACTCCTACAATGAGCAGTTCTTC. As protein: CASSSLPVGYSYNEQFF.

The chain links TRBV6-1 to TRBJ2-7; tentative D call: TRBD1 (7 bases). Trimming cost V 6 bases and J 1 base, with 10 bases left between them. The CDR3 runs to 13 residues. Germline V CDR1 and CDR2: MNHNS, SASEGT. The CDR3 DNA reads TGTGCCAGCAGGCGGGACAGTTCCTACGAGCAGTACTTC. This encodes CASRRDSSYEQYF.

This clone was detected only a few times. V usage is TRBV29-1 and J usage is TRBJ2-5, with 7 bases that match TRBD2. The J call is in doubt because the DNA end fits TRBJ2-7 better. The V gene's germline CDR1 is SQVTM and CDR2 ANQGSEA. The CDR3 totals 17 residues. DNA for the CDR3: TGCAGCGTTGAATCTCGGGGAGGGAAGGCAGGAACCTACGAGCAGTACTTC. Its translation is CSVESRGGKAGTYEQYF.

The chain couples TRBV11-1 to TRBJ1-2; tentative D call: TRBD1 (5 bases). This CDR3 spans 16 amino acids. The germline V and J ends were trimmed by 5 bases and 2 bases, with 18 bases remaining between them. CDR1 is SGHAT and CDR2 is FQDESV in the germline V gene (reference sequence). The CDR3 here is CASSPAVGTGNYGYTF. CDR3 DNA sequence: TGTGCCAGCAGCCCGGCAGTAGGGACGGGGAACTATGGCTACACCTTC.

The J gene is TRBJ1-1, the V gene TRBV30, with D maybe TRBD1 (5 bases). Between the trimmed V and J ends, which lost 4 bases and 1 base, there was a span of 7 bases. Per the germline V gene, CDR1 is GTSNPN and CDR2 is SVGIG (reference sequence). The length of the CDR3 is 12 residues. CDR3 loop: CAWNRGNTEAFF. The CDR3 DNA is TGTGCCTGGAATAGGGGGAACACTGAAGCTTTCTTT.

This clone was detected only a few times. This chain joins TRBV30 and TRBJ2-1, with D maybe TRBD1 (5 bases). The V and J ends lost 2 bases and 9 bases respectively, with 8 bases between them. Germline CDR1 GTSNPN, CDR2 SVGIG (reference sequence). There are 11 residues in the CDR3. CDR3 DNA sequence: TGTGCCTGGAGTATCAGGGCTGAGCAGTTCTTC. Translating it yields CAWSIRAEQFF.

The chain uses TRBV29-1 and TRBJ2-5; D is undetermined. Between the trimmed V and J ends, which lost 0 bases and 2 bases, there was a span of 10 bases. Germline-derived CDR1 and CDR2 are SQVTM and ANQGSEA. The CDR3 covers 14 residues. Here the CDR3 reads CSVEDWAKQETQYF. Here the CDR3 DNA reads TGCAGCGTTGAAGATTGGGCCAAACAAGAGACCCAGTACTTC.

The genes are TRBV27 and TRBJ2-5, with D tentatively TRBD1 (6 bases). The germline gives CDR1 MNHEY, CDR2 SMNVEV (reference sequence). V shed 7 bases and J shed 5 bases, with 14 bases lying between them. The length of the CDR3 is 13 residues. The CDR3 region is CASKNTGWETQYF. The CDR3 DNA follows: TGTGCCAGCAAAAACACAGGGTGGGAGACCCAGTACTTC.

This clone was recorded only once. The J gene is TRBJ2-7, the V gene TRBV15, with TRBD2 matching 9 bases. The CDR3 consists of 14 residues. Germline values: CDR1 LNHNV, CDR2 YYDKDF (reference sequence). Trimming removed 5 bases from V and 5 bases from J; junction bases left unmatched: 7. The CDR3 loop is CATSVGTSSDEQYF. DNA of the CDR3: TGTGCCACCAGCGTCGGGACTAGCAGCGACGAGCAGTACTTC.

The chain carries TRBV4-1 and TRBJ1-1; D gene unclear. V was shortened by 10 bases and J by 1 base, with 16 bases between the two germline ends. Germline-derived CDR1 and CDR2 are MGHRA and YSYEKL. The CDR3 length is 14 residues. The CDR3 region has the DNA TGCGCCACTTCCCTTCGGCCGGGGAACACTGAAGCTTTCTTT. Its translation: CATSLRPGNTEAFF.

This clone was seen only once. V gene TRBV7-6 combines with J gene TRBJ2-7; D assignment may be TRBD1 or TRBD2 (5 bases each). The CDR3 is made up of 14 amino acids. Germline assignment: CDR1 SGHVS and CDR2 FNYEAQ. The V end was cut by 5 bases, the J end by 3 bases, with 14 bases between. CDR3 in amino acids: CASSLNRDRYEQYF. CDR3 coding DNA: TGTGCCAGCAGCCTTAACCGGGACCGCTACGAGCAGTACTTC.

This chain connects TRBV30 to TRBJ2-7; D is perhaps TRBD2 (5 bases). Trimming removed 7 bases from V and 2 bases from J, with 6 bases in between. The CDR3 is made up of 10 amino acids. Germline V CDR1 and CDR2: GTSNPN, SVGIG (reference sequence). The DNA for the CDR3 is TGTGCCTCCGGGACCTACGAGCAGTACTTC. Protein product: CASGTYEQYF.

The chain uses TRBV25-1 and TRBJ2-5, with D perhaps TRBD2 (6 bases). Trimming took off 1 base at V and 2 bases at J, with 20 bases between the two ends. The V gene's germline CDR1 is MGHDK and CDR2 SYGVNS. CDR3 length equals 18 residues. Here the CDR3 DNA reads TGTGCCAGCAGTGAATCTCAAGTAGCGGAGTGGGTACAAGAGACCCAGTACTTC. Protein sequence: CASSESQVAEWVQETQYF.